This T cell receptor (beta chain) emerged from a study of T cell changes during pregnancy in multiple sclerosis. The germline CDR1 and CDR2 sequences are MNHNY and SVGAGI (reference sequence). The ends were cut back, 6 bases at V and 1 base at J, with 12 bases in the middle. This CDR3 is built from 14 residues. The repertoire was sequenced with immunoSEQ multiplex PCR; TCRdb's copy has only in-frame clones and lacks some. The sample has 40,000 or so clones, 90% seen once. This sample comprised CD8+ T cells from peripheral blood mononuclear cells, obtained in the first trimester of pregnancy. This clonotype was sampled from a female donor with multiple sclerosis, enrolled in a pregnancy study. This chain uses TRBV6-6 with TRBJ2-5; perhaps TRBD1 as D (6 bases). DNA for the CDR3: TGTGCCAGCAGCGGTGGACAGTTCCAAGAGACCCAGTACTTC. Encoded protein: CASSGGQFQETQYF.